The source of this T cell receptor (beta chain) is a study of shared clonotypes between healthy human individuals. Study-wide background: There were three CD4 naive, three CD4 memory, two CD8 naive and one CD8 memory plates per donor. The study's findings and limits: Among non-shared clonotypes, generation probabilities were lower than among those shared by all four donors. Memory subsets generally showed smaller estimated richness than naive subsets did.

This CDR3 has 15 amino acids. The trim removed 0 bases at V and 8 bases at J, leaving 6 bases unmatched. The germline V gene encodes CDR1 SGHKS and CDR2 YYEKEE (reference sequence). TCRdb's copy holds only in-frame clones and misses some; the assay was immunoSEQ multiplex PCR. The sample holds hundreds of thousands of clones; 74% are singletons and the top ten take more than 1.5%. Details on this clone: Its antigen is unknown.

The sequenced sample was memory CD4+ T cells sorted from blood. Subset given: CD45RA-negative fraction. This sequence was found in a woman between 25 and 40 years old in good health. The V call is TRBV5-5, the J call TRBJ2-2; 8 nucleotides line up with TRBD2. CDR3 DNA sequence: TGTGCCAGCAGCTTGGAGACTAGCGCTCCGGGGGAGCTGTTTTTT. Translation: CASSLETSAPGELFF.